This entry concerns a single T cell receptor (beta chain). The record originates from a study of CD8+ T cells in alopecia areata. Reverse transcribed after extraction, RNA yielded cDNA as the sequencing template. Profiling relied on immunoSEQ multiplex PCR, and the TCRdb table lists in-frame clones only, not all of them. Of about 130,000 clones detected, roughly 50% appear once; the ten largest clones hold approximately 19%. Specimens obtained from alopecia areata patients comprised lesional scalp punch biopsies and peripheral blood. This specimen consisted of CD8+ T cells sorted from blood, obtained at week 0. The receptor was derived from a human donor with alopecia areata.

CDR3 region: CAWSVQEGQPQHF. CDR3 DNA: TGTGCCTGGAGTGTACAGGAGGGGCAGCCCCAGCATTTT. The V gene is TRBV30, the J gene TRBJ1-5, with TRBD1 as a possible D gene (5 bases). V was shortened by 0 bases and J by 7 bases, with 10 bases between the two germline ends. The CDR3 runs 13 residues. CDR1 GTSNPN and CDR2 SVGIG come from the germline V gene (reference sequence).